This T cell receptor beta chain derives from a study of blood T cell repertoires in COVID-19. Study as a whole: The cDNA or gDNA used as material had been derived from T cells, B-cell-depleted T cells, or PBMCs.

V trimming: 0 bases; J trimming: 5 bases; junction bases outside the gene matches: 11. The CDR3 has 17 amino acids. Germline-derived CDR1 and CDR2 are LGHDT and YNNKEL (reference sequence). TCRdb keeps only in-frame clones here, not all; method: immunoSEQ multiplex PCR. Counted here are around 700,000 clones, around 90% occurring once; the ten biggest clones make up 0.2% to 0.3%. This receptor was identified in a woman aged 18-29 years with acute or convalescent COVID-19. This chain joins TRBV3-1 (or the pseudogene TRBV3-2) and TRBJ2-3; 7 nucleotides line up with TRBD1. Sequenced sample: peripheral blood. The CDR3: CASSQDTRQGERDTQYF. CDR3 in DNA: TGTGCCAGCAGCCAAGACACAAGACAGGGTGAACGAGATACGCAGTATTTT.